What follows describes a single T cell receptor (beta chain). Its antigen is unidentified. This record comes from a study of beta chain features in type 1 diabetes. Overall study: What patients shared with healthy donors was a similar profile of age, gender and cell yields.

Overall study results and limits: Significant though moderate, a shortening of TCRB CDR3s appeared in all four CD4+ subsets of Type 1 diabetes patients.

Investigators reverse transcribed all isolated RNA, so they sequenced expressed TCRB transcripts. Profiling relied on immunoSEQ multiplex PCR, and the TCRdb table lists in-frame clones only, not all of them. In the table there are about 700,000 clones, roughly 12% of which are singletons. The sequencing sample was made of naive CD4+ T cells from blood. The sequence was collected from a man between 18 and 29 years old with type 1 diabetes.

CDR3 sequence reads: CASRGPGQPQHF. In DNA form, the CDR3 reads TGTGCCAGCAGGGGGCCGGGTCAGCCCCAGCATTTT. The V gene is TRBV28, the J gene TRBJ1-5; D is perhaps TRBD1 (5 bases). The CDR3 extends over 12 amino acids. The germline V gene has CDR1 MDHEN and CDR2 SYDVKM. V lost 6 bases and J 6 bases, leaving 9 bases between the germline ends.